This TCR beta chain was captured in a study of beta chain features in type 1 diabetes. Study-wide background: Age and gender were similar between patients and healthy donors, as were cell yields.

This CDR3 comprises 18 residues. The V segment lost 2 bases and the J segment 2 bases; nucleotides outside the gene matches: 12. From germline, CDR1 is SGHDN and CDR2 FVKESK. The study's findings and limits: Patients and controls would be equally affected if PCR favored shorter templates. Any HLA type influence on TCRB rearrangement was left unresolved here.

Investigators reverse transcribed all isolated RNA, so they sequenced expressed TCRB transcripts. The method was immunoSEQ multiplex PCR; TCRdb's version includes in-frame clones alone and lacks a portion of them. Among approximately 170,000 clones, just over 9% were seen once, and the ten largest hold over 2%. A note on this clone: The antigen remains unidentified.

Central memory, naive, regulatory and stem cell-like memory CD4+ cells were sorted by CD45RO/CCR7/CD25/CD127/CD95/CD27. Material: central memory CD4+ T cells from blood. The chain uses TRBV14 and TRBJ2-7, with TRBD1 identical over 10 bases. The TCR was taken from a woman under 30 in good health. CDR3: CASSQLFALGQGTYEQYF. CDR3 DNA: TGTGCCAGCAGCCAATTATTTGCTTTGGGACAGGGGACCTACGAGCAGTACTTC.